The T cell receptor beta chain under discussion was sequenced for a study of blood T cell repertoires in COVID-19. Across the study: T cells, B-cell-depleted T cells, or PBMCs supplied cDNA or gDNA.

Original processing notes: The assay estimated nucleated cells by amplifying reference gene primers. The data were produced by immunoSEQ multiplex PCR, yet TCRdb's version contains in-frame clones alone and is incomplete. That table supplies the V and J calls and clone size; D and trimming were determined from the DNA. The sample shows more than 150,000 clones, 75% to 90% of them seen only once. Trimming cost V 0 bases and J 2 bases, with 10 bases left between them. This CDR3 comprises 15 residues. Germline-derived CDR1 and CDR2 are SGHRS and YFSETQ. The sample taken for sequencing was peripheral blood. This receptor was identified in a woman aged 40-49 years with acute or convalescent COVID-19. The chain has TRBV5-1 and TRBJ2-3, with D possibly matching TRBD1 (5 bases). CDR3 nucleotide sequence: TGCGCCAGCAGCTTGGTTCAGGGTCACACAGATACGCAGTATTTT. It translates to CASSLVQGHTDTQYF.